This T cell receptor (beta chain) appears in the sequencing data of a study of blood T cell repertoires in COVID-19. Turning to the study itself: Sample material is recorded as cDNA or gDNA derived from T cells, B-cell-depleted T cells, or PBMCs.

This clone occurred once. Clones were sequenced by immunoSEQ multiplex PCR, and TCRdb holds only the in-frame ones, with some missing. Of about 160,000 clones listed, 60% to 85% are singletons. Sequences were obtained from peripheral blood. This clonotype was obtained from a man aged 60 to 75 with acute or convalescent COVID-19.

This CDR3 is CASSLEPGGGRQETQYF. The CDR3 nucleotides are TGCGCCAGCAGCTTGGAGCCAGGGGGTGGGAGGCAAGAGACCCAGTACTTC. V is TRBV5-1 and J is TRBJ2-5, with D tentatively TRBD1 (7 bases). The germline V gene encodes CDR1 SGHRS and CDR2 YFSETQ. The CDR3 runs 17 residues. Trimming removed 0 bases at V and 2 bases at J, with 17 bases between.